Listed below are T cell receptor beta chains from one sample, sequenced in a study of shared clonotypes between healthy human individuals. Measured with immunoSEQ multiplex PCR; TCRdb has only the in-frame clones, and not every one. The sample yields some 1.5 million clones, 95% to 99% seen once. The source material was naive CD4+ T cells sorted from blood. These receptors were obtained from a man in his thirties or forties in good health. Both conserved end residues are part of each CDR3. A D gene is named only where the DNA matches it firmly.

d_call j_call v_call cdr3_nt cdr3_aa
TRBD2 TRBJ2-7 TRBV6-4 TGTGCCAGCAGTGACACAACCTTCCGACTAGCGGGAGGCCCTTCCGATTCCTACGAGCAGTACTTC CASSDTTFRLAGGPSDSYEQYF
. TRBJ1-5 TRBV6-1 TGTGCCAGCAGTGAAGTCCCCAGGGTGGGTCAGCCCCAGCATTTT CASSEVPRVGQPQHF
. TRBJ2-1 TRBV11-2 TGTGCCAGCAGCTTAGTTAGGTTTAGCGGACTGAGCTCCTACAATGAGCAGTTCTTC CASSLVRFSGLSSYNEQFF
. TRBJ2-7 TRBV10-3 TGTGCCATCAGTGATGGGCAGATGGCAGTAAACTACGAGCAGTACTTC CAISDGQMAVNYEQYF
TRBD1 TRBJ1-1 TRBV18 TGTGCCAGCTCACCTCAAGACAGGGGAGCTTTCTTT CASSPQDRGAFF
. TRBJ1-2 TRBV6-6 TGTGCCAGCAGCCGCGGACACCTCAACTATGGCTACACCTTC CASSRGHLNYGYTF
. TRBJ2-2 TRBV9 TGTGCCAGCAGCGTCACTTCCGGACAGAACACCGGGGAGCTGTTTTTT CASSVTSGQNTGELFF
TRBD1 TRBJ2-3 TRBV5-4 TGTGCCAGCTCCCAGGGGGCCACGGATACGCAGTATTTT CASSQGATDTQYF
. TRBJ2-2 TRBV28 TGTGCCAGCAGTTCTAACACCGGGGAGCTGTTTTTT CASSSNTGELFF
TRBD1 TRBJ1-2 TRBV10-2 TGCGCCAGCAGTGCTTGGACAGGTGGGATCTATGGCTACACCTTC CASSAWTGGIYGYTF
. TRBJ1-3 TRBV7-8 TGTGCCAGCAGCTCCAGCAGGGAAAACACCATATATTTT CASSSSRENTIYF
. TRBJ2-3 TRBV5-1 TGCGCCAGCAGCTTGGGAGGACTAACCCCAGATACGCAGTATTTT CASSLGGLTPDTQYF
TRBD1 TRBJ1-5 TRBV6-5 TGTGCCAGCAGTTACGGACAGGAAAGACAGCCCCAGCATTTT CASSYGQERQPQHF
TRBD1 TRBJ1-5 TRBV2 TGTGCCAGCAGTGAAGCGGTTACAGGGGGTTTAAGCAATCAGCCCCAGCATTTT CASSEAVTGGLSNQPQHF
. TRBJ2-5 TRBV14 TGTGCCAGCAGCCGGCCGGGCAGACAAGAGACCCAGTACTTC CASSRPGRQETQYF
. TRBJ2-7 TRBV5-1 TGCGCCAGCAGCTTGTCTTTCGACTCCAACTCCTACGAGCAGTACTTC CASSLSFDSNSYEQYF